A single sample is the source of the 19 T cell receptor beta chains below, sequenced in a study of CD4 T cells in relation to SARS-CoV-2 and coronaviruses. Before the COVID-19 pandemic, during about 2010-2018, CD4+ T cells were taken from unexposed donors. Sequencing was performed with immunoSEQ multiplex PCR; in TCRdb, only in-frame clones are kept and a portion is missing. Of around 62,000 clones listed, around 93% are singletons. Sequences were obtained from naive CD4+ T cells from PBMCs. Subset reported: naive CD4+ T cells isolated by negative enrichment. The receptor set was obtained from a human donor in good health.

The CDR3 DNA reads as TGTGCCACCAGTGACCCCGGGAGGTATGGCTACACCTTC. This sequence encodes CATSDPGRYGYTF. The chain uses TRBV24-1 and TRBJ1-2; D is uncertain. The CDR3 has 13 residues. The V end lost 4 bases, the J end lost 5 bases, and 10 bases lay between the germline ends. The V gene's germline CDR1 is KGHDR and CDR2 SFDVKD.

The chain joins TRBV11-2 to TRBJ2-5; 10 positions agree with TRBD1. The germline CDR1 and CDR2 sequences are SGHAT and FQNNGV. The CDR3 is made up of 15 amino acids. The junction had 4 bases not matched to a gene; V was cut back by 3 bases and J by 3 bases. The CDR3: CASSFGQGVKETQYF. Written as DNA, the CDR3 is TGTGCCAGCAGCTTCGGACAGGGGGTGAAAGAGACCCAGTACTTC.

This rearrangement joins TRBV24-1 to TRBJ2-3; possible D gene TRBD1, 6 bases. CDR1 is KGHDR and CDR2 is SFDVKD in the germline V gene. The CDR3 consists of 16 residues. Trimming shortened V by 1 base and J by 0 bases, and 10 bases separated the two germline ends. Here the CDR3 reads CATSDFGGYSTDTQYF. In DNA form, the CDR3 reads TGTGCCACCAGTGATTTTGGGGGCTACAGCACAGATACGCAGTATTTT.

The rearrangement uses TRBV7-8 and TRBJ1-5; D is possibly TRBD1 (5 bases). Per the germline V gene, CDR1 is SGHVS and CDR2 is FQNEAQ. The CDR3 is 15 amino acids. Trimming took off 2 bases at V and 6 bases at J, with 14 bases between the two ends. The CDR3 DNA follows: TGTGCCAGCAGCTTAACCGACAGTACGGGTCAGCCCCAGCATTTT. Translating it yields CASSLTDSTGQPQHF.

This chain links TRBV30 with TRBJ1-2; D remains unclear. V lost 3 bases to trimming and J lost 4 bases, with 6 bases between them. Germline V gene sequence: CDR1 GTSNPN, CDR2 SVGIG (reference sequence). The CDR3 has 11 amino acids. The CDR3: CAWSQAYGYTF. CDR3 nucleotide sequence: TGTGCCTGGAGCCAGGCCTATGGCTACACCTTC.

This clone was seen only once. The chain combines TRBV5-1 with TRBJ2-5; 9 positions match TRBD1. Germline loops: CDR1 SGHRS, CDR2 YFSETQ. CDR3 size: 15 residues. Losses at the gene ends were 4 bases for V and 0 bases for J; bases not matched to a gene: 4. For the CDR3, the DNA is TGCGCCAGCAGCAAAGGACAGGGGTACCAAGAGACCCAGTACTTC. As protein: CASSKGQGYQETQYF.

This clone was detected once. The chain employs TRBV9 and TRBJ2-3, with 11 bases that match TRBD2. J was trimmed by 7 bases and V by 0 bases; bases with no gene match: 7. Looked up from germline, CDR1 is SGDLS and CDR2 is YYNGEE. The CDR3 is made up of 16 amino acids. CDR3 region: CASSVGTSGSINTQYF. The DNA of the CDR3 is TGTGCCAGCAGCGTAGGAACTAGCGGGAGCATAAATACGCAGTATTTT.

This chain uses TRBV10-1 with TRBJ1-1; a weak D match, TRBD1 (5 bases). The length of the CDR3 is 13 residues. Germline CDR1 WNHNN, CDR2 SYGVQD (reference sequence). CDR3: CASQLGGGTEAFF. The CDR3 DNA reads TGCGCTTCCCAACTCGGGGGTGGAACTGAAGCTTTCTTT.

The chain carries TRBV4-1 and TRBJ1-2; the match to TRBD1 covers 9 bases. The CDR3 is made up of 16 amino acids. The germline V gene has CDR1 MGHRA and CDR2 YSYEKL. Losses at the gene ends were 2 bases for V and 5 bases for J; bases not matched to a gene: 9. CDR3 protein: CASSQPIQGATYGYTF. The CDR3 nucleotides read TGCGCCAGCAGCCAACCCATACAGGGGGCGACGTATGGCTACACCTTC.

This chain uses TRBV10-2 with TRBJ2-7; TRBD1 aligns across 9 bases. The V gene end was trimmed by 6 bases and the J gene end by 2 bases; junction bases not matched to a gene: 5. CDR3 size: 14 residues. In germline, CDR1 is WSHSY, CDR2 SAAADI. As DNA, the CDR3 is TGCGCCAGCAGAGACAGGGGGGCAACCTACGAGCAGTACTTC. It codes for CASRDRGATYEQYF.

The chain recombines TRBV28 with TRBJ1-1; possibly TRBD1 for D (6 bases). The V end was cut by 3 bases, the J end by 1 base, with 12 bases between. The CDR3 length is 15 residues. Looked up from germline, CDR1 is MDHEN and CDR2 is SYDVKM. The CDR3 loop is CASSFPGAENTEAFF. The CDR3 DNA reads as TGTGCCAGCAGTTTTCCGGGGGCTGAGAACACTGAAGCTTTCTTT.

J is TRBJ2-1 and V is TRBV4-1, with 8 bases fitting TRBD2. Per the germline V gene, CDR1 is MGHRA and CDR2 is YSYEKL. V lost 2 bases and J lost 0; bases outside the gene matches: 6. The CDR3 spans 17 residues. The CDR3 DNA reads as TGCGCCAGCAGCCAACTAGCGGGCTTGAGCTCCTACAATGAGCAGTTCTTC. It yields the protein CASSQLAGLSSYNEQFF.

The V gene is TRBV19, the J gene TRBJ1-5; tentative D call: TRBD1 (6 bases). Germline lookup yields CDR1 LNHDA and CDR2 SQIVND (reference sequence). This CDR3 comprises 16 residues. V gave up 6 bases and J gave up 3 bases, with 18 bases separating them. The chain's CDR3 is CASSHRDWYDNQPQHF. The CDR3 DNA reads TGTGCCAGTAGCCACAGGGACTGGTACGACAATCAGCCCCAGCATTTT.

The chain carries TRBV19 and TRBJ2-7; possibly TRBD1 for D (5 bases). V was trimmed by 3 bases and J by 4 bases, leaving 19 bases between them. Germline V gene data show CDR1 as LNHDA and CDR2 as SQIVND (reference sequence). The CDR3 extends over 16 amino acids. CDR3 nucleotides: TGTGCCAGTAGTATGGCCATACGGCCAAGGGGTTACGAGCAGTACTTC. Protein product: CASSMAIRPRGYEQYF.

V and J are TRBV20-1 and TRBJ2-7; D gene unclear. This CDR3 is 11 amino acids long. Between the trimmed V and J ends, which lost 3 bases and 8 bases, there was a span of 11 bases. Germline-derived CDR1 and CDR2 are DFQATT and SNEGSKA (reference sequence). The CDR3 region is CSARSDVQQYF. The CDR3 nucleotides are TGCAGTGCTAGGAGCGACGTGCAGCAGTACTTC.

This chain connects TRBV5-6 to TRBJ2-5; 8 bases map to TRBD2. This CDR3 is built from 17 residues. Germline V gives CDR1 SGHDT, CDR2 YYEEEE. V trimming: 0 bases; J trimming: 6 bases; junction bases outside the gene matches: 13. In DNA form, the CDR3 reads TGTGCCAGCAGCTTGGTGGGCGGGAGGCCTGGATTGAAGACCCAGTACTTC. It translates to CASSLVGGRPGLKTQYF.

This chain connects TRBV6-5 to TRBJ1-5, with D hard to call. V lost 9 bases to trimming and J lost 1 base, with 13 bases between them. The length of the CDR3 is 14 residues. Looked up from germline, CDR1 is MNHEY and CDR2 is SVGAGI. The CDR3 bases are TGTGCCAGTGGGAGAGGGAGGAGCAATCAGCCCCAGCATTTT. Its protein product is CASGRGRSNQPQHF.

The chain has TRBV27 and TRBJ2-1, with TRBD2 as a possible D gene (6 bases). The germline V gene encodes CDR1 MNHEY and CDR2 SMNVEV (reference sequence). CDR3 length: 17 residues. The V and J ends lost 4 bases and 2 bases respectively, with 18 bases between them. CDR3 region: CASSSLGSGVTYNEQFF. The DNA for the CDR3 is TGTGCCAGCAGTTCCTTAGGTTCGGGGGTGACCTACAATGAGCAGTTCTTC.

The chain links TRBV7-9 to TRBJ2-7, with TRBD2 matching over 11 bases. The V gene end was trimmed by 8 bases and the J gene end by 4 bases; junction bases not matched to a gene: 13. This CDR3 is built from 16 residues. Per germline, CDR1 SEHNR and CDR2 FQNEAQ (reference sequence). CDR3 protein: CASLSFTSGSAYEQYF. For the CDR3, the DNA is TGTGCCAGCCTCTCATTCACTAGCGGGAGTGCTTACGAGCAGTACTTC.